This TCR beta chain came from a study of blood T cells in healthy people across ages (dated by TCRdb to 2014 to 2015). Background for the entire study: In model experiments, template switching captured about one uniquely barcoded TCR beta cDNA molecule for every two T cells. Donors of different ages were randomly distributed across sequencing lanes to avoid experimental bias. The donors were divided into four age groups: young (average about 16 years), middle-aged (under 40), aged (about 62) and long-lived (approximately 74). Using the same blood draw, the study looked at two additional independent replicas of 1 million unique cDNA reads for two donors, one aged 18 to 29 and the other aged 80 or older. Age-related changes in TCR beta repertoire diversity were measured in the study by deep sequencing normalized with unique cDNA molecular identifiers.

What the study reported, not specific to this receptor: Estimates of total diversity based on one million sequenced T cells were regarded as lower bounds and as underestimates. Bulk unsorted PBMC profiling prevented conclusive comparison of naive and antigen-experienced compartments. Donor CMV infection status was unknown, potentially confounding age-related changes in expanded clonotypes. Compared with the aged group, more naive CD4+ T cells, fewer expanded clones and increased TCR diversity were shown by the long-lived group, suggesting age selection. Observed TCR beta diversity per million T cells fell roughly linearly with age, and a significant reduction was already apparent by age roughly 40. There was a strong correlation between observed TCR beta diversity and the percentage of naive T cells measured by flow cytometry.

Library method: 5' RACE. Sequencing was carried out with an Illumina HiSeq 2500. A second PCR of about 6 to 12 cycles was performed with a sample-barcoded 5' primer and a J-beta primer mix. A template-switch 5' adaptor carrying 12 random nucleotides introduced a unique molecular identifier onto each TCR beta cDNA molecule. Each sample yielded at least 2.5 million CDR3-containing paired-end reads. First-strand cDNA synthesis was performed from all RNA using the Mint cDNA synthesis kit, with priming by a TRBC-specific oligonucleotide. Following uracil-DNA glycosylase treatment, all cDNA underwent a first 18-cycle PCR with the universal primers M1SS and BC2_uni_R. For the original study's pipeline: For normalization, 1 million high-quality reads were randomly selected from each sample, with every read carrying a distinct molecular identifier. Instead of being binned into consensus sequences, reads that shared molecular identifiers were thrown out. CDR3 identification, clonotype clustering and error correction used MiTCR with a Q25 quality threshold and the strictest error-elimination algorithm. A nonparametric unseen species model with Euler transformation was used to estimate a lower bound on total TCR beta diversity. The public reads were quality trimmed at Q25 with fastp and then assembled into clones with MiXCR by TCRdb, keeping productive beta chains. Identical CDR3 proteins give one entry, which carries the most common genes and DNA. TCRdb, not the authors, supplied the V and J calls. The sample table shows over 550,000 distinct CDR3 sequences, and 25% to 30% are seen once. The biggest ten clones account for more than 15% of the sample.

Concerning this clonotype itself: Its antigen is currently not known. No much larger clone exists at a distance of one base, and base qualities are not known.

The donors were 40 or so Caucasian individuals from Russia, aged 6 to 90 years, who were systemically healthy. Roughly 11 milliliters of peripheral blood were drawn from each donor into EDTA-treated Vacutainer tubes. PBMCs were isolated by Ficoll-Paque density-gradient centrifugation, with at least 6.5 million obtained per sample. Trizol reagent was used to extract total RNA from PBMCs, with at least 6 micrograms per sample. Naive CD45RAhigh/CD27high T cell percentages were measured by flow cytometry on a PBMC aliquot from every donor. The CDR3, from cysteine to phenylalanine, totals 15 residues. Of all the DNA, just the CDR3 is kept, 45 bases in frame from base 1. The germline V gene supplies CDR1 MNHNS and CDR2 SASEGT. Germline trimming amounts to 7 bases on V and 0 bases on J, with 5 as the count of junction bases outside the gene matches.

The sample taken for sequencing was blood. The chain joins TRBV6-1 to TRBJ2-3, with 9 bases in between that match TRBD1. The receptor's source is a woman aged 80 or older in good health. The CDR3 reads CASTGTGTSTDTQYF. The DNA is as follows: TGTGCCAGCACCGGGACAGGGACTAGCACAGATACGCAGTATTTT.